This is a list of T cell receptor beta chains from one sample in a study of control samples from healthy donors and cancer patients. The table came from immunoSEQ multiplex PCR; TCRdb's copy has only in-frame clones and leaves some out. The sample consists of about 51,000 clones, 85% to 90% of them appearing once. Sequencing was carried out using PBMCs. The receptor source for this set is a man between 45 and 60 years old with head and neck cancer. CDR3s include the opening cysteine and the closing phenylalanine or tryptophan. A D gene is named only where the DNA matches it firmly. Size tells how often a clone was seen (once, few, many) or the class of an expanded clone, and some rows leave it out.

size	J	length	D	V	CDR3	DNA
.	TRBJ2-5	12	.	TRBV11-2	CASSLNQETQYF	TGTGCCAGCAGCTTAAACCAAGAGACCCAGTACTTC
.	TRBJ2-1	13	.	TRBV29-1	CSVDLMIRNEQFF	TGCAGCGTTGATTTGATGATAAGAAATGAGCAGTTCTTC
.	TRBJ1-1	13	.	TRBV5-4	CASSGERTIRAFF	TGTGCCAGCAGCGGAGAACGGACTATTCGGGCTTTCTTT
.	TRBJ1-2	15	TRBD1	TRBV9	CASSARDRSTYGYTF	TGTGCCAGCAGCGCCCGGGACAGGTCCACCTATGGCTACACCTTC
few	TRBJ2-1	15	.	TRBV6-4	CASSDSMAGSHEQFF	TGTGCCAGCAGTGACTCGATGGCTGGGTCGCATGAGCAGTTCTTC
.	TRBJ2-7	18	.	TRBV28	CASRPPSGIGGPGSEQYF	TGTGCCAGCAGGCCGCCGTCGGGCATTGGCGGGCCTGGCTCTGAGCAGTACTTC
.	TRBJ1-5	16	TRBD1	TRBV6-2/TRBV6-3	CASSDVTGNSNQPQHF	TGTGCCAGCAGTGATGTGACAGGGAATAGCAATCAGCCCCAGCATTTT
few	TRBJ1-4	17	.	TRBV4-3	CASSQEGAGATNEKLFF	TGCGCCAGCAGCCAAGAGGGGGCAGGCGCAACTAATGAAAAACTGTTTTTT
.	TRBJ2-4	12	.	TRBV14	CASSQGTPIQYF	TGTGCCAGCAGCCAAGGTACCCCCATTCAGTACTTC
.	TRBJ2-3	10	.	TRBV27	CASSPHTQYF	TGTGCCAGCAGCCCTCATACGCAGTATTTT
.	TRBJ2-2	14	.	TRBV27	CASSLYRNTGELFF	TGTGCCAGCAGTTTATACAGGAACACCGGGGAGCTGTTTTTT
.	TRBJ1-5	15	.	TRBV10-2	CASSEIPDSNQPQHF	TGCGCCAGCAGTGAAATACCGGATAGCAATCAGCCCCAGCATTTT
.	TRBJ2-3	15	TRBD2	TRBV7-9	CASSFGLAVPDTQYF	TGTGCCAGCAGCTTCGGGCTAGCGGTCCCAGATACGCAGTATTTT
.	TRBJ2-2	15	.	TRBV5-4	CASSLERGNTGELFF	TGTGCCAGCAGCTTGGAACGGGGGAACACCGGGGAGCTGTTTTTT
.	TRBJ1-2	13	.	TRBV12-3/TRBV12-4	CASSFSWRSGYTF	TGTGCCAGCAGTTTCAGCTGGCGGTCTGGCTACACCTTC
.	TRBJ2-4	11	TRBD2	TRBV29-1	CSVTGGHIQYF	TGCAGCGTTACGGGGGGGCACATTCAGTACTTC
.	TRBJ1-6	14	.	TRBV7-2	CASTWGGSGSPLHF	TGTGCCAGCACCTGGGGGGGCTCAGGGTCACCCCTCCACTTT
.	TRBJ2-7	16	.	TRBV18	CASSPLDRTKSYEQYF	TGTGCCAGCTCACCCCTGGACAGAACGAAATCCTACGAGCAGTACTTC
.	TRBJ2-3	15	.	TRBV5-4	CASSPEVSRADTQYF	TGTGCCAGCAGCCCGGAGGTGAGCCGCGCAGATACGCAGTATTTT
few	TRBJ2-7	13	TRBD2	TRBV5-6	CASSLWAGVEQYF	TGTGCCAGCAGCTTGTGGGCGGGGGTCGAGCAGTACTTC
.	TRBJ2-3	16	.	TRBV3-1/TRBV3-2	CASSQMAGTSADTQYF	TGTGCCAGCAGCCAAATGGCGGGAACGAGCGCAGATACGCAGTATTTT
.	TRBJ2-7	14	.	TRBV3-1/TRBV3-2	CASSQGITPYEQYF	TGTGCCAGCAGCCAAGGCATTACCCCCTACGAGCAGTACTTC
once	TRBJ2-2	16	TRBD2	TRBV6-2/TRBV6-3	CASSYSTYGGAGELFF	TGTGCCAGCAGTTACTCGACCTACGGGGGGGCCGGGGAGCTGTTTTTT
.	TRBJ2-4	14	.	TRBV7-3	CASSLLADSGIQYF	TGTGCCAGCAGTCTCCTTGCTGACAGTGGCATTCAGTACTTC
.	TRBJ2-7	15	.	TRBV3-1/TRBV3-2	CASSQGQGISYEQYF	TGTGCCAGCAGCCAAGGGCAGGGGATTTCCTACGAGCAGTACTTC
.	TRBJ1-2	15	.	TRBV19	CASSMGQIEIYGYTF	TGTGCCAGTAGTATGGGTCAAATCGAAATATATGGCTACACCTTC
.	TRBJ1-1	12	.	TRBV10-2	CASSQMNTEAFF	TGCGCCAGCAGTCAGATGAACACTGAAGCTTTCTTT
.	TRBJ2-2	15	.	TRBV14	CASSQVSSGAGELFF	TGTGCCAGCAGCCAAGTATCATCGGGGGCCGGGGAGCTGTTTTTT
few	TRBJ1-2	15	.	TRBV19	CASSISPNLAPGYTF	TGTGCCAGTAGTATATCCCCCAACCTCGCTCCCGGCTACACCTTC
.	TRBJ2-1	13	.	TRBV5-1	CASSLDSYNEQFF	TGCGCCAGCAGCTTGGACTCCTACAATGAGCAGTTCTTC
.	TRBJ2-1	16	TRBD2	TRBV7-9	CASSFPGERGRNEQFF	TGTGCCAGCAGCTTCCCGGGGGAGCGGGGTAGGAATGAGCAGTTCTTC
.	TRBJ2-3	16	TRBD2	TRBV4-3	CASSQASGGSTDTQYF	TGCGCCAGCAGCCAAGCCAGCGGGGGTAGCACAGATACGCAGTATTTT
.	TRBJ2-2	16	TRBD2	TRBV27	CASSGLAGANTGELFF	TGTGCCAGCAGTGGACTAGCGGGGGCAAACACCGGGGAGCTGTTTTTT
.	TRBJ2-1	18	TRBD2	TRBV27	CASSSPRRLAGIYNEQFF	TGTGCCAGCAGTTCGCCCAGGAGACTAGCGGGAATCTACAATGAGCAGTTCTTC
.	TRBJ2-1	17	.	TRBV28	CASSRNPSLASYNEQFF	TGTGCCAGCAGTAGAAATCCTAGTCTTGCTAGCTACAATGAGCAGTTCTTC
.	TRBJ1-4	15	TRBD1	TRBV4-3	CASSQYRGEGEKLFF	TGCGCCAGCAGCCAATACAGGGGCGAGGGGGAAAAACTGTTTTTT
few	TRBJ1-5	11	.	TRBV6-5	CASRSQGNQHF	TGTGCCAGCAGGTCCCAGGGGAACCAGCATTTT
.	TRBJ2-1	16	TRBD2	TRBV7-4	CASSTGTSGRAFEQFF	TGTGCCAGCAGCACCGGGACTAGCGGGAGGGCCTTTGAGCAGTTCTTC
.	TRBJ2-3	17	TRBD2	TRBV11-2	CASSLDGLAGGPDTQYF	TGTGCCAGCAGCTTAGACGGACTAGCGGGAGGGCCTGATACGCAGTATTTT
.	TRBJ1-1	12	.	TRBV5-6	CASSRGVAEAFF	TGTGCCAGCAGCCGGGGTGTGGCTGAAGCTTTCTTT
.	TRBJ1-1	22	TRBD1	TRBV24-1	CATSDLSTLHPGQGERNTEAFF	TGTGCCACCAGTGATTTGTCAACACTTCATCCGGGACAGGGGGAAAGGAACACTGAAGCTTTCTTT
.	TRBJ1-1	15	.	TRBV27	CASSPAGGMGTEAFF	TGTGCCAGCAGTCCGGCTGGGGGAATGGGAACTGAAGCTTTCTTT
.	TRBJ2-7	14	.	TRBV14	CASSQEVKGYEQYF	TGTGCCAGCAGCCAAGAGGTAAAGGGCTACGAGCAGTACTTC
.	TRBJ2-3	14	.	TRBV6-4	CASSMTASTDTQYF	TGTGCCAGCAGCATGACAGCGAGCACAGATACGCAGTATTTT
.	TRBJ2-7	19	.	TRBV28	CASSLVLLVGTQRAYEQYF	TGTGCCAGCAGTTTGGTTCTCTTGGTGGGGACGCAACGAGCCTACGAGCAGTACTTC
once	TRBJ2-7	14	TRBD1	TRBV27	CASSSGTGVLEQYF	TGTGCCAGCAGCTCCGGGACAGGGGTTCTCGAGCAGTACTTC
.	TRBJ2-1	14	.	TRBV5-1	CASSLTRGDNEQFF	TGCGCCAGCAGCTTGACGAGGGGGGACAATGAGCAGTTCTTC
.	TRBJ2-7	15	.	TRBV19	CASSIAQGRSYEQYF	TGTGCCAGTAGTATAGCCCAGGGAAGGTCCTACGAGCAGTACTTC
.	TRBJ2-7	12	TRBD1	TRBV6-5	CASSLTGYEQYF	TGTGCCAGCAGCCTGACAGGGTACGAGCAGTACTTC
few	TRBJ2-7	14	TRBD1	TRBV7-9	CASRPGQGAYEQYF	TGTGCCAGCAGACCCGGACAGGGGGCCTACGAGCAGTACTTC